The TCR beta chain under discussion was sequenced for a study of blood T cell repertoires in COVID-19. Here immunoSEQ multiplex PCR was the method, and the copy in TCRdb shows in-frame clones only, minus some. The table shows tens of thousands of clones, with about 90% occurring only once. The sequence was collected from an elderly man in a cohort sampled during active COVID-19. Sequenced sample: peripheral blood.

The chain's CDR3 is CASSQVLGNTEAFF. The DNA for the CDR3 is TGTGCCAGCAGCCAAGTGCTCGGGAACACTGAAGCTTTCTTT. The gene calls are TRBV3-1 (or the pseudogene TRBV3-2) and TRBJ1-1; unclear D gene. Trimming removed 1 base from V and 1 base from J, with 7 bases in between. Germline lookup yields CDR1 LGHDT and CDR2 YNNKEL (reference sequence). The CDR3 is 14 residues long.